Listed here are 24 T cell receptor beta chains from one sample, sequenced in a study of PD-L1 blockade in urothelial cancer. Time point indicated: pretreatment peripheral blood. The table came from immunoSEQ multiplex PCR; TCRdb's copy has only in-frame clones and leaves some out. Among more than 35,000 clones, roughly 80% were seen once, and the ten largest hold roughly 15%. This sample comprised PBMCs, obtained around atezolizumab (anti-PD-L1) treatment. These receptors all come from a man aged 80 or over with urothelial cancer.

The chain is built from TRBV19 and TRBJ1-2; 9 nucleotides agree with TRBD1. V lost 5 bases to trimming and J lost 3 bases; unmatched junction nucleotides: 4. The CDR3 sequence is 14 residues long. Germline V gene data show CDR1 as LNHDA and CDR2 as SQIVND (reference sequence). As DNA, the CDR3 is TGTGCCAGTAGTTCTGACAGGGGGTACTATGGCTACACCTTC. The encoded protein is CASSSDRGYYGYTF.

The CDR3 sequence is CASSTTGTSPGELFF. Here the CDR3 DNA reads TGTGCCAGTAGTACTACCGGGACTAGCCCCGGGGAGCTGTTTTTT. The V and J genes are TRBV19 and TRBJ2-2; the match to TRBD2 covers 9 bases. J lost 6 bases, V lost 4 bases, and 6 bases had no gene match. The CDR3 has 15 amino acids. Germline CDR1 and CDR2: LNHDA and SQIVND (reference sequence).

This clone has only one observation. The chain uses TRBV5-4 and TRBJ1-3, with D perhaps matching TRBD1 (5 bases). Germline assignment: CDR1 SGHNT and CDR2 YYREEE (reference sequence). Trimming shortened V by 2 bases and J by 0 bases, and 15 bases separated the two germline ends. The CDR3 totals 17 residues. CDR3 amino acids: CASSFPIPGNSGNTIYF. For the CDR3, the DNA is TGTGCCAGCAGCTTTCCCATCCCAGGGAACTCTGGAAACACCATATATTTT.

The V gene is TRBV6-6, the J gene TRBJ1-3, with 9 bases fitting TRBD1. V was pared by 7 bases and J by 1 base, with 8 bases of the junction left unmatched. This CDR3 contains 16 residues. The germline gives CDR1 MNHNY, CDR2 SVGAGI (reference sequence). The DNA of the CDR3 is TGTGCCAGCATAGGGGGACAGGGTCTTTCTGGAAACACCATATATTTT. It is translated as CASIGGQGLSGNTIYF.

This clone was picked up one time. This chain joins TRBV2 and TRBJ1-2, with D possibly TRBD1 on 5 matching bases. The germline CDR1 and CDR2 sequences are SNHLY and FYNNEI. Trimming shortened V by 5 bases and J by 4 bases, and 8 bases separated the two germline ends. CDR3 length: 12 residues. Here the CDR3 DNA reads TGTGCCAGCAGTCGGGGGGGCTATGGCTACACCTTC. Its protein product is CASSRGGYGYTF.

The gene calls are TRBV7-2 and TRBJ2-1, with 7 nucleotides matching TRBD2. The germline CDR1 and CDR2 sequences are SGHTA and FQGNSA. V was clipped by 5 bases and J by 8 bases; unmatched bases: 9. This CDR3 comprises 14 residues. The CDR3 reads CASSPRTSRDEQFF. The CDR3 coding sequence is TGTGCCAGCAGCCCCCGGACTAGTCGGGATGAGCAGTTCTTC.

Here the CDR3 reads CASSEQGATNEKLFF. The CDR3 DNA reads as TGTGCCAGCAGTGAACAGGGTGCAACTAATGAAAAACTGTTTTTT. V is TRBV6-1 and J is TRBJ1-4; possible D gene TRBD1, 5 bases. The V and J ends lost 2 bases and 0 bases respectively, with 7 bases between them. CDR3 size: 15 residues. The germline gives CDR1 MNHNS, CDR2 SASEGT.

This clone was recorded once. The chain carries TRBV6-1 and TRBJ1-1; unclear D gene. There are 14 residues in the CDR3. The germline gives CDR1 MNHNS, CDR2 SASEGT. Trimming shortened V by 5 bases and J by 2 bases, and 12 bases separated the two germline ends. In nucleotides, the CDR3 is TGTGCCAGCAGTCAAGACAATTCCAACACTGAAGCTTTCTTT. Translating it yields CASSQDNSNTEAFF.

This chain connects TRBV11-2 to TRBJ2-3, with 9 bases fitting TRBD1. J lost 5 bases, V lost 5 bases, and 2 bases had no gene match. Germline CDR1 is SGHAT and CDR2 is FQNNGV. CDR3 size: 13 residues. CDR3 coding DNA: TGTGCCAGCAGCCCGGGACAGGGAGATACGCAGTATTTT. It yields the protein CASSPGQGDTQYF. The full variable domain, its missing parts supplied by reference TRBV11-2 and TRBJ2-3, is EAGVAQSPRYKIIEKRQSVAFWCNPISGHATLYWYQQILGQGPKLLIQFQNNGVVDDSQLPKDRFSAERLKGVDSTLKIQPAKLEDSAVYLCASSPGQGDTQYFGPGTRLTVL.

The CDR3 loop is CASSGRGTKETQYF. The CDR3, as DNA: TGTGCCAGCAGTGGGCGGGGTACAAAAGAGACCCAGTACTTC. The V and J genes are TRBV6-1 and TRBJ2-5; D may be TRBD2 (6 bases). This CDR3 has 14 amino acids. Per the germline V gene, CDR1 is MNHNS and CDR2 is SASEGT. Trimming left V 4 bases short and J 3 bases short, with 12 bases between.

V gene TRBV5-1 combines with J gene TRBJ2-5, with 13 bases fitting TRBD2. V lost 4 bases to trimming and J lost 5 bases; unmatched junction nucleotides: 8. CDR1 SGHRS and CDR2 YFSETQ come from the germline V gene. The CDR3 totals 16 residues. In nucleotides, the CDR3 is TGCGCCAGCAGCGTCCGGACTAGCGGGAGCCCCGAGACCCAGTACTTC. Translating it yields CASSVRTSGSPETQYF.

J is TRBJ1-3 and V is TRBV4-3; D is ambiguous. The CDR3 contains 14 residues. Germline V gene lookup returns CDR1 LGHNA and CDR2 YSLEER. V shed 0 bases and J shed 7 bases, with 10 bases lying between them. The CDR3 is CASSQDRWENTIYF. CDR3 sequence (DNA): TGCGCCAGCAGCCAAGATAGGTGGGAGAACACCATATATTTT.

This clone was picked up a small number of times. In DNA, the CDR3 is TGTGCCAGCAGCCCGGAGGGACTAGCGGAGGGGAATGAGCAGTTCTTC. It specifies CASSPEGLAEGNEQFF. The V and J genes are TRBV5-4 and TRBJ2-1; 11 nucleotides line up with TRBD2. Germline V gene sequence: CDR1 SGHNT, CDR2 YYREEE (reference sequence). The ends lost 4 bases at V and 7 bases at J; junction bases unmatched: 10. CDR3 length: 16 residues.

J is TRBJ1-4 and V is TRBV5-4; TRBD1 might be the D (6 bases). Trimming left V 0 bases short and J 1 base short, with 10 bases between. Germline V lookup: CDR1 SGHNT, CDR2 YYREEE (reference sequence). This CDR3 region has 16 residues. The CDR3: CASSLGGHLTNEKLFF. The DNA for the CDR3 is TGTGCCAGCAGCTTGGGGGGACACCTAACTAATGAAAAACTGTTTTTT.

As DNA, the CDR3 is TGTGCCAGCAGGGAACAGACAGGGGGGCCCTACGAGCAGTACTTC. Residues: CASREQTGGPYEQYF. The chain is built from TRBV6-1 and TRBJ2-7; 9 bases match TRBD1. Germline assignment: CDR1 MNHNS and CDR2 SASEGT. The CDR3 consists of 15 residues. Trimming at V came to 6 bases and at J to 2 bases, leaving 8 bases not matched to a gene.

V and J are TRBV18 and TRBJ2-1; 11 bases are a match to TRBD2. From germline, CDR1 is KGHSH and CDR2 LQKENI. CDR3 length: 15 residues. The V gene end was trimmed by 6 bases and the J gene end by 7 bases; junction bases not matched to a gene: 8. CDR3 in amino acids: CASSPTSGSGNEQFF. The DNA of the CDR3 is TGTGCCAGCTCCCCTACTAGCGGGAGCGGTAATGAGCAGTTCTTC.

The chain uses TRBV10-1 and TRBJ1-5, with 7 bases lining up with TRBD1. The J segment lost 2 bases and the V segment lost 3 bases, leaving 4 bases of the junction unmatched. CDR1 and CDR2 from the germline V gene are WNHNN and SYGVQD (reference sequence). The CDR3 is 15 amino acids. DNA of the CDR3: TGCGCCAGCAGTGATAGGACAGGAGGCAATCAGCCCCAGCATTTT. Amino acids: CASSDRTGGNQPQHF.

The rearrangement uses TRBV18 and TRBJ2-7; TRBD2 matches 13 bases. Germline V lookup: CDR1 KGHSH, CDR2 LQKENI. This CDR3 contains 14 residues. Trimming removed 3 bases from V and 5 bases from J; junction bases left unmatched: 1. CDR3 protein: CASSPTSGRNEQYF. In DNA, the CDR3 is TGTGCCAGCTCACCGACTAGCGGGAGGAACGAGCAGTACTTC.

The gene calls are TRBV18 and TRBJ2-3; 14 positions match TRBD2. V lost 5 bases to trimming and J lost 1 base; unmatched junction nucleotides: 5. The CDR3 covers 17 residues. The germline V gene encodes CDR1 KGHSH and CDR2 LQKENI. CDR3 sequence reads: CASSSGLAGVGTDTQYF. The CDR3 bases are TGTGCCAGCTCATCGGGACTAGCGGGAGTGGGCACAGATACGCAGTATTTT.

The chain joins TRBV7-9 to TRBJ1-2; D may be TRBD1 (6 bases). Germline V gives CDR1 SEHNR, CDR2 FQNEAQ (reference sequence). The CDR3 loop spans 13 amino acids. V shed 5 bases and J shed 4 bases, with 11 bases lying between them. The CDR3 is CASSTRTVYGYTF. CDR3 nucleotide sequence: TGTGCCAGCAGCACCCGGACAGTCTATGGCTACACCTTC.

This clone was recorded once. This chain links TRBV5-6 with TRBJ2-2; unclear D gene. Per germline, CDR1 SGHDT and CDR2 YYEEEE. The CDR3 sequence is 14 residues long. Trimming took 2 bases from V and 4 from J, leaving 9 bases between them. DNA for the CDR3: TGTGCCAGCAGCTTTGTTCAGGTCACCGGGGAGCTGTTTTTT. This translates into CASSFVQVTGELFF. Complete variable domain (other parts from reference TRBV5-6 and TRBJ2-2): DAGVTQSPTHLIKTRGQQVTLRCSPKSGHDTVSWYQQALGQGPQFIFQYYEEEERQRGNFPDRFSGHQFPNYSSELNVNALLLGDSALYLCASSFVQVTGELFFGEGSRLTVL.

This clone was picked up one time. The gene calls are TRBV6-6 and TRBJ2-3, with 11 bases fitting TRBD2. CDR3 length equals 14 residues. With 7 bases clipped from V and 5 bases from J, the junction kept 5 bases outside the gene matches. Per the germline V gene, CDR1 is MNHNY and CDR2 is SVGAGI (reference sequence). The CDR3 DNA sequence: TGTGCCAGCAAACTAGCGGGAGATCAAGATACGCAGTATTTT. It codes for CASKLAGDQDTQYF.

V and J are TRBV30 and TRBJ2-1; TRBD2 is a possible D gene (5 bases). V shed 2 bases and J shed 6 bases, with 11 bases lying between them. This CDR3 is 13 amino acids long. Germline V gene sequence: CDR1 GTSNPN, CDR2 SVGIG (reference sequence). The CDR3 protein is CAWSWTRGNEQFF. Here the CDR3 DNA reads TGTGCCTGGAGTTGGACCCGGGGCAATGAGCAGTTCTTC.

The count of this clone is one. Other nucleotide sequences in the sample specify the same CDR3. J is TRBJ2-7 and V is TRBV28; 9 bases map to TRBD1. Germline-derived CDR1 and CDR2 are MDHEN and SYDVKM. V trimming: 6 bases; J trimming: 1 base; junction bases outside the gene matches: 4. This CDR3 is built from 14 residues. CDR3 region: CASSSGTGSYEQYF. In DNA, the CDR3 is TGTGCCAGCAGCTCCGGGACAGGGTCCTACGAGCAGTACTTC.